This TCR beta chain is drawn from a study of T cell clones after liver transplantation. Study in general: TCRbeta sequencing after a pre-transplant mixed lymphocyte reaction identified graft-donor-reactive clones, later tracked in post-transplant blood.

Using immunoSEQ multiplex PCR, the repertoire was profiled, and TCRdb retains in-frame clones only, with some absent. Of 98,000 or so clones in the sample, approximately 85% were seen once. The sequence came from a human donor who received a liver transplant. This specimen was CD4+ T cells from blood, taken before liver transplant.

The CDR3 is CASFLRDSSTDTQYF. CDR3 coding DNA: TGCGCCAGCTTTCTCCGGGACAGTAGCACAGATACGCAGTATTTT. The chain recombines TRBV5-1 with TRBJ2-3, with 7 nucleotides matching TRBD1. The CDR3 runs 15 residues. The germline gives CDR1 SGHRS, CDR2 YFSETQ. The junction had 8 bases not matched to a gene; V was cut back by 7 bases and J by 0 bases.